Shown below are 18 T cell receptor beta chains from a single sample sequenced in a study of T cells in localized non-small cell lung cancer. Assay: immunoSEQ multiplex PCR; the TCRdb copy retains only in-frame clones and omits some. The data show around 3,900 clones, with about 25% seen just once and roughly 8.7% held by the top ten. Source: lung tumor tissue, taken before any cancer treatment. The receptor source for this set is a male donor older than 55 with stage I lung adenocarcinoma.

This clone showed up just a few times. The chain employs TRBV6-8 and TRBJ1-2, with 9 bases that match TRBD1. The V gene end was trimmed by 6 bases and the J gene end by 8 bases; junction bases not matched to a gene: 7. This CDR3 spans 13 amino acids. Per germline, CDR1 MNHGY and CDR2 SAAAGT. Here the CDR3 reads CASRRGQGLGYTF. The CDR3 DNA sequence: TGTGCCAGCAGGAGGGGACAGGGCCTGGGCTACACCTTC.

The chain combines TRBV11-3 with TRBJ1-1; a weak D match, TRBD1 (6 bases). CDR3 length equals 15 residues. The V and J ends lost 5 bases and 6 bases respectively, with 19 bases between them. Germline V lookup: CDR1 SGHNT, CDR2 YENEEA. The CDR3 nucleotides read TGTGCCAGCAGCATCCCGGGACACCCACCCCCTGAAGCTTTCTTT. Translating gives CASSIPGHPPPEAFF.

The chain is built from TRBV29-1 and TRBJ2-2; D perhaps matches TRBD1 (6 bases). This CDR3 has 13 residues. In germline, CDR1 is SQVTM, CDR2 ANQGSEA. V lost 8 bases to trimming and J lost 4 bases, with 14 bases between them. The CDR3 region has the DNA TGCAGCACCGGGACAACGGGCACCGGGGAGCTGTTTTTT. This translates into CSTGTTGTGELFF.

This clone is deemed medium-sized. V gene TRBV11-3 combines with J gene TRBJ2-3; 7 positions agree with TRBD2. CDR1 and CDR2 (germline): SGHNT, YENEEA. The CDR3 covers 17 residues. Trimming cost V 4 bases and J 2 bases; bases outside gene matches: 12. For the CDR3, the DNA is TGTGCCAGCAGCTCGGGGGGAGCGGTGGCCGACACAGATACGCAGTATTTT. Protein: CASSSGGAVADTDTQYF. The full variable domain, its missing parts supplied by reference TRBV11-3 and TRBJ2-3, is EAGVVQSPRYKIIEKKQPVAFWCNPISGHNTLYWYLQNLGQGPELLIRYENEEAVDDSQLPKDRFSAERLKGVDSTLKIQPAELGDSAVYLCASSSGGAVADTDTQYFGPGTRLTVL.

The genes are TRBV5-1 and TRBJ2-3; possibly TRBD2 for D (6 bases). The CDR3 has 16 residues. Germline V gene data show CDR1 as SGHRS and CDR2 as YFSETQ. Trimming left V 4 bases short and J 0 bases short, with 15 bases between. The CDR3 bases are TGCGCCAGCAGCCCCCGGACTGGGACTAGCACAGATACGCAGTATTTT. Translated, it gives CASSPRTGTSTDTQYF.

The V call is TRBV11-3, the J call TRBJ1-2; D remains ambiguous. The length of the CDR3 is 14 residues. V lost 2 bases and J lost 0, with 7 bases in between. Looked up from germline, CDR1 is SGHNT and CDR2 is YENEEA. CDR3 coding DNA: TGTGCCAGCAGCTTAATCAGATCTAACTATGGCTACACCTTC. Translating it yields CASSLIRSNYGYTF.

V is TRBV11-3 and J is TRBJ2-7; TRBD2 aligns across 7 bases. Germline values: CDR1 SGHNT, CDR2 YENEEA. This CDR3 spans 14 amino acids. J was trimmed by 5 bases and V by 3 bases; bases with no gene match: 7. The CDR3 region is CASSLVSGFNEQYF. The CDR3 bases are TGTGCCAGCAGCTTGGTTAGCGGGTTCAACGAGCAGTACTTC.

This clone is medium-sized. The chain has TRBV11-3 and TRBJ1-4; D unresolved. V was trimmed by 6 bases and J by 4 bases, leaving 18 bases between them. This CDR3 comprises 16 residues. Germline assignment: CDR1 SGHNT and CDR2 YENEEA. CDR3 nucleotide sequence: TGTGCCAGCAGTTCAAACCCCCCCAGCGTTAATGAAAAACTGTTTTTT. It codes for CASSSNPPSVNEKLFF.

The chain links TRBV19 to TRBJ1-5, with 7 bases fitting TRBD1. Per germline, CDR1 LNHDA and CDR2 SQIVND (reference sequence). The ends lost 0 bases at V and 2 bases at J; junction bases unmatched: 10. The CDR3 is made up of 18 amino acids. CDR3 region: CASSIDYRGYSGNQPQHF. CDR3 nucleotides: TGTGCCAGTAGTATAGACTACAGGGGTTACAGCGGCAATCAGCCCCAGCATTTT.

The rearrangement uses TRBV18 and TRBJ1-3; the D is unclear. Germline V gene lookup returns CDR1 KGHSH and CDR2 LQKENI. There are 15 residues in the CDR3. V lost 0 bases and J 4 bases, leaving 10 bases between the germline ends. CDR3 nucleotide sequence: TGTGCCAGCTCACCACCAGAAGGCGGGGGAAACACCATATATTTT. It specifies CASSPPEGGGNTIYF.

For the CDR3, the DNA is TGTGCCTGGGACGGAACCTACGAGCAGTACTTC. This translates into CAWDGTYEQYF. This chain connects TRBV30 to TRBJ2-7; unclear D gene. Germline V gene data show CDR1 as GTSNPN and CDR2 as SVGIG (reference sequence). V lost 5 bases and J 2 bases, leaving 7 bases between the germline ends. CDR3 length: 11 amino acids.

The chain uses TRBV10-3 and TRBJ2-7; the match to TRBD2 covers 9 bases. Germline loops: CDR1 ENHRY, CDR2 SYGVKD. The CDR3 runs to 15 residues. J gave up 3 bases and V 2 bases, and 5 bases lay outside the gene matches. CDR3 residues: CAISEAVAGVYEQYF. For the CDR3, the DNA is TGTGCCATCAGTGAGGCGGTAGCGGGGGTCTACGAGCAGTACTTC.

This clone was counted only a few times. V is TRBV7-5 and J is TRBJ1-1; TRBD1 is the table's D call, not checked against the DNA. TRBV7-5 is given as a pseudogene. This CDR3 is built from 15 residues. CDR3 bases: TGTGCCAGCAGCTCCCAGACAGGAACAGAGACTGAAGCTTTCTTT. The encoded protein is CASSSQTGTETEAFF.

V gene TRBV30 combines with J gene TRBJ1-6; D unresolved. The ends were cut back, 4 bases at V and 8 bases at J, with 18 bases in the middle. The CDR3 has 15 residues. CDR1 and CDR2 from the germline V gene are GTSNPN and SVGIG (reference sequence). CDR3 nucleotide sequence: TGTGCCTGGAACCGAGGGATAGACGGTTATTCACCCCTCCACTTT. Translated, it gives CAWNRGIDGYSPLHF.

V usage is TRBV6-8 and J usage is TRBJ2-1; possibly TRBD2 for D (7 bases). Trimming removed 2 bases at V and 5 bases at J, with 13 bases between. Germline-derived CDR1 and CDR2 are MNHGY and SAAAGT. This CDR3 comprises 15 residues. CDR3 residues: CASSYVGGRNNEQFF. DNA for the CDR3: TGTGCCAGCAGTTACGTCGGGGGGCGTAACAATGAGCAGTTCTTC.

This chain joins TRBV19 and TRBJ2-1, with 8 nucleotides matching TRBD2. V was pared by 3 bases and J by 7 bases, with 5 bases of the junction left unmatched. This CDR3 comprises 14 residues. Germline V gives CDR1 LNHDA, CDR2 SQIVND (reference sequence). CDR3 nucleotide sequence: TGTGCCAGTAGTATCGGGACTAGTGGTAATGAGCAGTTCTTC. This translates into CASSIGTSGNEQFF.

This clone was seen only a few times. The V and J genes are TRBV9 and TRBJ1-2; 8 bases match TRBD1. The CDR3 contains 15 residues. V lost 0 bases to trimming and J lost 5 bases; unmatched junction nucleotides: 6. Germline assignment: CDR1 SGDLS and CDR2 YYNGEE. This CDR3 is CASSVEGGTGYGYTF. The CDR3 region has the DNA TGTGCCAGCAGCGTAGAAGGAGGGACAGGATATGGCTACACCTTC.

For this clone: Other nucleotide sequences in the sample specify the same CDR3. The rearrangement joins TRBV19 to TRBJ1-5, with no clear D. Deletions cut 7 bases from V and 4 bases from J, with 11 bases between. The CDR3 runs to 13 residues. The V gene's germline CDR1 is LNHDA and CDR2 SQIVND (reference sequence). CDR3 loop: CASTPSGNQPQHF. In nucleotides, the CDR3 is TGTGCCAGTACCCCCAGCGGAAATCAGCCCCAGCATTTT.